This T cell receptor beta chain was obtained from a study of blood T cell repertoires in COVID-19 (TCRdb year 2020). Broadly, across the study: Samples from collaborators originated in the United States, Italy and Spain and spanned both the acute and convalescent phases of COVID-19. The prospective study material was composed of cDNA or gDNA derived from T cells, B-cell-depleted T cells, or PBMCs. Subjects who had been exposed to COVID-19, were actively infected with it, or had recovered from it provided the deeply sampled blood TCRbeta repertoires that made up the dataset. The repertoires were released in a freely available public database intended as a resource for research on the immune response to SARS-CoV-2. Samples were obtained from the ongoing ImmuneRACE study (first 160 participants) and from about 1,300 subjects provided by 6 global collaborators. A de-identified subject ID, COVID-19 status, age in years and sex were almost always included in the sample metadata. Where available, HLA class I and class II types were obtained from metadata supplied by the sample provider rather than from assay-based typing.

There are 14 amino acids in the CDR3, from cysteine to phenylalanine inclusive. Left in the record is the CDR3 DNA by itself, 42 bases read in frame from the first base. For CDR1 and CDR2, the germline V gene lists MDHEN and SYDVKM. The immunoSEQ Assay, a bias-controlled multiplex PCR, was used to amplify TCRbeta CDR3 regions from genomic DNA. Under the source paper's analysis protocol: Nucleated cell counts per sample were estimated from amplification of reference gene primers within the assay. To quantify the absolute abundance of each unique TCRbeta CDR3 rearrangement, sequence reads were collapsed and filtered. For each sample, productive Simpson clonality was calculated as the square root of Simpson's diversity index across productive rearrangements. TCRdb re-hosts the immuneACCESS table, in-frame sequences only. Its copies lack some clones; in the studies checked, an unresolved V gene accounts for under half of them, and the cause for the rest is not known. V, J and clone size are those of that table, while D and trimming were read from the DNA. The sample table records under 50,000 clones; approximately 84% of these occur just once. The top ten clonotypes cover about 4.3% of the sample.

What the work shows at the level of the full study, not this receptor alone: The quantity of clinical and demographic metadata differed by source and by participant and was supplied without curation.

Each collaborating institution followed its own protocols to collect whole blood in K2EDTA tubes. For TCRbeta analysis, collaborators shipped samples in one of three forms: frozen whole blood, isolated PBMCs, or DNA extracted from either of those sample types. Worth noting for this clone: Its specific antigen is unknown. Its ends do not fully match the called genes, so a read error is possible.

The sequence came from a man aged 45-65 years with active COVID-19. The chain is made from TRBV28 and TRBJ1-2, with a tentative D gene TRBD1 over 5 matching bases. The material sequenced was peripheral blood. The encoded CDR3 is CASSYPGGAYGYTF. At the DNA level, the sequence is TGTGCCAGCAGTTACCCCGGCGGGGCTTATGGTTACACCTTC.